The 9 T cell receptor beta chains below were found in one sample sequenced in a study of blood T cell repertoires in COVID-19. The assay was immunoSEQ multiplex PCR, and TCRdb's table has in-frame clones only and misses some. The sample lists over 200,000 clones; 88% were seen once. Specimen: PBMCs or T cells enriched from blood (not recorded which). The receptor set was obtained from a woman under 40 who had been exposed to COVID-19.

V is TRBV7-9 and J is TRBJ2-1, with D uncertain. Germline CDR1 is SEHNR and CDR2 is FQNEAQ (reference sequence). The CDR3 is 13 amino acids. V gave up 2 bases and J gave up 4 bases, with 6 bases separating them. The CDR3 DNA is TGTGCCAGCAGCTTACTCTATTACAATGAGCAGTTCTTC. Protein sequence: CASSLLYYNEQFF. The entire variable domain, with the rest obtained from reference TRBV7-9 and TRBJ2-1, is as follows: DTGVSQNPRHKITKRGQNVTFRCDPISEHNRLYWYRQTLGQGPEFLTYFQNEAQLEKSRLLSDRFSAERPKGSFSTLEIQRTEQGDSAMYLCASSLLYYNEQFFGPGTRLTVL.

V and J are TRBV5-4 and TRBJ2-1; 7 bases are a match to TRBD2. CDR1 SGHNT and CDR2 YYREEE come from the germline V gene (reference sequence). The CDR3 sequence is 16 residues long. J lost 0 bases, V lost 0 bases, and 3 bases had no gene match. The CDR3 sequence: CASSLAGGSSYNEQFF. The CDR3 DNA follows: TGTGCCAGCAGCTTGGCCGGCGGGAGCTCCTACAATGAGCAGTTCTTC. The entire variable domain, with the rest obtained from reference TRBV5-4 and TRBJ2-1, is as follows: ETGVTQSPTHLIKTRGQQVTLRCSSQSGHNTVSWYQQALGQGPQFIFQYYREEENGRGNFPPRFSGLQFPNYSSELNVNALELDDSALYLCASSLAGGSSYNEQFFGPGTRLTVL.

J is TRBJ2-7 and V is TRBV6-6; 13 nucleotides line up with TRBD2. The CDR3 runs to 18 residues. CDR1 MNHNY and CDR2 SVGAGI come from the germline V gene (reference sequence). With V trimmed by 5 bases and J by 3 bases, 13 bases remained unmatched. The CDR3 is CASSPRTSGSNSGYEQYF. CDR3 in DNA: TGTGCCAGCAGTCCCAGGACTAGCGGGAGTAACTCGGGCTACGAGCAGTACTTC.

The chain joins TRBV10-2 to TRBJ2-2; 10 nucleotides align to TRBD2. The germline V gene has CDR1 WSHSY and CDR2 SAAADI. The ends lost 7 bases at V and 5 bases at J; junction bases unmatched: 7. CDR3 length: 15 residues. The DNA for the CDR3 is TGCGCCAGCATCAACGTAGCGGGAGGAACCGGGGAGCTGTTTTTT. Translation: CASINVAGGTGELFF.

Here the CDR3 reads CASSSKGDTEAFF. The CDR3 DNA reads TGTGCCAGCAGTTCAAAGGGAGACACTGAAGCTTTCTTT. The chain employs TRBV7-8 and TRBJ1-1; D call uncertain. The CDR3 totals 13 residues. Trimming removed 6 bases at V and 3 bases at J, with 11 bases between. Germline CDR1 SGHVS, CDR2 FQNEAQ.

The chain links TRBV28 to TRBJ1-2; D is ambiguous. Trimming pared 3 bases from V and 2 bases from J, leaving 10 bases between. The CDR3 loop spans 14 amino acids. Germline assignment: CDR1 MDHEN and CDR2 SYDVKM. The CDR3 bases are TGTGCCAGCAGTTTGGAGGTGTTGAACTATGGCTACACCTTC. This encodes CASSLEVLNYGYTF.

The gene calls are TRBV30 and TRBJ2-3, with no clear D. CDR1 is GTSNPN and CDR2 is SVGIG in the germline V gene (reference sequence). The CDR3 sequence is 12 residues long. The ends were cut back, 1 base at V and 5 bases at J, with 7 bases in the middle. The CDR3 region is CAWSARGDTQYF. The CDR3 nucleotides are TGTGCCTGGAGTGCCCGAGGAGATACGCAGTATTTT.

This clone was recorded once. The J gene is TRBJ1-5, the V gene TRBV30; TRBD1 is a possible D gene (5 bases). Trimming removed 2 bases at V and 2 bases at J, with 10 bases between. CDR1 is GTSNPN, CDR2 SVGIG, per germline (reference sequence). This CDR3 region has 14 residues. CDR3: CAWSSGQGNQPQHF. CDR3 sequence (DNA): TGTGCCTGGAGTTCAGGGCAGGGCAATCAGCCCCAGCATTTT. Full variable domain (rest looked up from reference TRBV30 and TRBJ1-5): SQTIHQWPATLVQPVGSPLSLECTVEGTSNPNLYWYRQAAGRGLQLLFYSVGIGQISSEVPQNLSASRPQDRQFILSSKKLLLSDSGFYLCAWSSGQGNQPQHFGDGTRLSIL.

The chain uses TRBV25-1 and TRBJ1-2; D gene unclear. Germline lookup yields CDR1 MGHDK and CDR2 SYGVNS. Trimming took 5 bases from V and 4 from J, leaving 14 bases between them. CDR3 length: 14 amino acids. This CDR3 reads CASSLSTAGYGYTF. CDR3 sequence (DNA): TGTGCCAGCAGTTTATCTACGGCGGGCTATGGCTACACCTTC.